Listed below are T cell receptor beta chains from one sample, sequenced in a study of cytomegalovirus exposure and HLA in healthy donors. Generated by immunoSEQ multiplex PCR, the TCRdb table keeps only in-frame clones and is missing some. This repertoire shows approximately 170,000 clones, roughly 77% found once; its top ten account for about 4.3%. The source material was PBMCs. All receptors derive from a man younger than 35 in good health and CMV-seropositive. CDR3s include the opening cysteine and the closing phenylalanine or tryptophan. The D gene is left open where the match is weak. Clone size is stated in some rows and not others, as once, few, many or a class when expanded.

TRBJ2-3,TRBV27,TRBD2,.,TGTGCCAGCAGTGGGACTAGCGGGAGGTTGGCAGATACGCAGTATTTT,CASSGTSGRLADTQYF
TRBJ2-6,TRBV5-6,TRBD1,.,TGTGCCAGCAGCTTGGTTTTGACAGGGTCCCCCTCTGGGGCCAACGTCCTGACTTTC,CASSLVLTGSPSGANVLTF
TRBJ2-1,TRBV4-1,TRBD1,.,TGCGCCAGCAGCCAAATTGACAGGGGGCTGTACAATGAGCAGTTCTTC,CASSQIDRGLYNEQFF
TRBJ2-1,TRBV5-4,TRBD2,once,TGTGCCAGCACCCAGGCTCCGGGGGGCTACAATGAGCAGTTCTTC,CASTQAPGGYNEQFF
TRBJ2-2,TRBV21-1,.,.,TGTGCCAGCAGCAATTTTAGGGGACAGGGGGCGCCCGGGGAGCTGTTTTTT,CASSNFRGQGAPGELFF
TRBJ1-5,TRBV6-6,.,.,TGTGCCAGTGGAGGACGGATGAGCAATCAGCCCCAGCATTTT,CASGGRMSNQPQHF
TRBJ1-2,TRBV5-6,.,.,TGTGCCAGCAGCTTGGGGTGGGGGGGAAGATATGGCTACACCTTC,CASSLGWGGRYGYTF
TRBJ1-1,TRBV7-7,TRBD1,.,TGTGCTAGCAGCTTGACAGGGTACACTGAAGCTTTCTTT,CASSLTGYTEAFF
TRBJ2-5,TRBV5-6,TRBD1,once,TGTGCCAGCAGCGACGGGACAGCCCCGGGGACCCAGTACTTC,CASSDGTAPGTQYF
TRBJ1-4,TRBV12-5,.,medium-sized,TGTGCTAGTGGTTTATCTCAGGGGCCGGCAACTAATGAAAAACTGTTTTTT,CASGLSQGPATNEKLFF
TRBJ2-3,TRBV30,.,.,TGTGCCTGGGGCTCGGGGTCTAGCACAGATACGCAGTATTTT,CAWGSGSSTDTQYF
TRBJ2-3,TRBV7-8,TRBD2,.,TGTGCCAGCAGCCGTACTAGCGGGGGAGAGGTAACGCAGTATTTT,CASSRTSGGEVTQYF
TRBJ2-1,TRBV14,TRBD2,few,TGTGCCAGCAGCCAAGAGGGGACTAATTACAATGAGCAGTTCTTC,CASSQEGTNYNEQFF
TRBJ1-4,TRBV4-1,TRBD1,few,TGCGCCAGCAGCCAAGCCGGACAGGGCGGTGAAAAACTGTTTTTT,CASSQAGQGGEKLFF
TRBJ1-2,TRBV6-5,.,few,TGTGCCAGCAGTTACTCGCCCGGACAAAATGGCTACACCTTC,CASSYSPGQNGYTF
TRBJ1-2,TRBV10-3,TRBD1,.,TGTGCCATCAGTACCGCCGGGACAGGGGATTATGGCTACACCTTC,CAISTAGTGDYGYTF
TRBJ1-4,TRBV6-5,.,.,TGTGCCAGCAGGCCAGGGGTTAATGAAAAACTGTTTTTT,CASRPGVNEKLFF
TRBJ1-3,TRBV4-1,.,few,TGCGCCAGCAGCAACGACAGGACCTCTGGAAACACCATATATTTT,CASSNDRTSGNTIYF
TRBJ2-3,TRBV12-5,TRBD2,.,TGTGCTAGTGGTTTGGTTTCTAGCGGCGACACAGATACGCAGTATTTT,CASGLVSSGDTDTQYF
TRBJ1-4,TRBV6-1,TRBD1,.,TGTGCCAGCAGTGACTTATCAGGGGGAACTAATGAAAAACTGTTTTTT,CASSDLSGGTNEKLFF
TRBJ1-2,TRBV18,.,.,TGTGCCAGCTCACTATCAGCTCTGGGACAACTGAATGGCTACACCTTC,CASSLSALGQLNGYTF
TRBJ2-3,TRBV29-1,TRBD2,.,TGCAGCGTTGCTAGCGGGGGGGGCGCAGATACGCAGTATTTT,CSVASGGGADTQYF
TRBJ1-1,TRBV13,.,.,TGTGCCAGCAGCTTTGAAGGAGAGAACACTGAAGCTTTCTTT,CASSFEGENTEAFF
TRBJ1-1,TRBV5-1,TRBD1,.,TGCGCCAGCAGCTTACAGACAGGGGAGGACACTGAAGCTTTCTTT,CASSLQTGEDTEAFF
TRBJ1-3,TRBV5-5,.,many,TGTGCCACCACAGGGCCTACCTCTGGAAACACCATATATTTT,CATTGPTSGNTIYF
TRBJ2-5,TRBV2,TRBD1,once,TGTGCTCTTCTAGGGGGCCTTGAGACCCAGTACTTC,CALLGGLETQYF
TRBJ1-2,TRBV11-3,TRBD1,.,TGTGCCAGCAGCCAACCCGGGACAGGCGGCTACACCTTC,CASSQPGTGGYTF
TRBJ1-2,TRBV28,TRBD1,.,TGTGCCAGCAACTCGGTGGGGACAGGGGATGGCTACACCTTC,CASNSVGTGDGYTF
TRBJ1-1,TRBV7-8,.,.,TGTGCCAGCAGGGAGGGACGGTCGAACACTGAAGCTTTCTTT,CASREGRSNTEAFF
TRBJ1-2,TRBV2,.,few,TGTGCCAGCAGTGTTGGACAGATCGAGGCCTATGGCTACACCTTC,CASSVGQIEAYGYTF
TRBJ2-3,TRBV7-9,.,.,TGTGCCAGCAGCTTAAGCGGGCCGCCCACAGATACGCAGTATTTT,CASSLSGPPTDTQYF
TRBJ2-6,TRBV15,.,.,TGTGCCACCAGCAGAGAACGGGGCGTCCTGACTTTC,CATSRERGVLTF
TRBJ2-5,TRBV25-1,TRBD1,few,TGTGCCAGCAGTGAATATTTTGGGACAGAAGAGACCCAGTACTTC,CASSEYFGTEETQYF
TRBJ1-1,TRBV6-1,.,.,TGTGCCAGCGGGCAGAGGAACACTGAAGCTTTCTTT,CASGQRNTEAFF
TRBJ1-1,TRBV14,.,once,TGTGCCAGCAGCCGCTACACAGCAGAAGCTTTCTTT,CASSRYTAEAFF
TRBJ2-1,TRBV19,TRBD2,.,TGTGCCAGTAGTAGCGGGAGGGGAAATGAGCAGTTCTTC,CASSSGRGNEQFF
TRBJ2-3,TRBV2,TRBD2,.,TGTGCCAGCAGGACCCGACCGGAGCGGGATTACTCCACAGATACGCAGTATTTT,CASRTRPERDYSTDTQYF
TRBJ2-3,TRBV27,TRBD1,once,TGTGCCAGCAGTCCCCGGGACAGTAGCACAGATACGCAGTATTTT,CASSPRDSSTDTQYF
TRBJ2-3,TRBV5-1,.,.,TGCGCCAGCAGCTTGGAACGTGGTGCCGGGGTCCGAGATACGCAGTATTTT,CASSLERGAGVRDTQYF
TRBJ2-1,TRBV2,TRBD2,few,TGTGCCAGCAGAAGACTAGCGGGAATTAATGAGCAGTTCTTC,CASRRLAGINEQFF
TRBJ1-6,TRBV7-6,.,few,TGTGCCAGCAGCTTTCGGCAAGGGGGAAATAATTCACCCCTCCACTTT,CASSFRQGGNNSPLHF
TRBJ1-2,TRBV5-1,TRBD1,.,TGCGCCAGCAGCTTGCGGACAGGGGAAAGAGATGGCTACACCTTC,CASSLRTGERDGYTF
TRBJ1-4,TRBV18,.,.,TGTGCCAGCTCACCACTAGGGGATACTAATGAAAAACTGTTTTTT,CASSPLGDTNEKLFF
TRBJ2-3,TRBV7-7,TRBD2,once,TGTGCTAGCAGCTCCGGGACTAGCGGGGCGGGCACAGATACGCAGTATTTT,CASSSGTSGAGTDTQYF
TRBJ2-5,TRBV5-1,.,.,TGCGCCAGCAGCTACAGTTCTGGGCGAGAGACCCAGTACTTC,CASSYSSGRETQYF
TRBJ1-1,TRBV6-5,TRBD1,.,TGTGCCAGACCAAAATCTGGACAGGGGGCAGATGAAGCTTTCTTT,CARPKSGQGADEAFF
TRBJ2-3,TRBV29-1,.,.,TGCAGCGCCACCCAAGGGGGGGGACCCCCGGATACGCAGTATTTT,CSATQGGGPPDTQYF
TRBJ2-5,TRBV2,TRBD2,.,TGTGCCAGCAGCCCGAAGCGGGGGGGCCTGGAGACCCAGTACTTC,CASSPKRGGLETQYF
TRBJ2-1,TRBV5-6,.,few,TGTGCCAGCAGCCGTCCGACAGCGTACAATGAGCAGTTCTTC,CASSRPTAYNEQFF
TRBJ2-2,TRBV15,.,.,TGTGCGACCAGCAGGGGACAGAACACCGGGGAGCTGTTTTTT,CATSRGQNTGELFF
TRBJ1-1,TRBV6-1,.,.,TGTGCCAGCAGTGAACAGGGGAGCGGGAGCACTGAAGCTTTCTTT,CASSEQGSGSTEAFF
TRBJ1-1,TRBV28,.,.,TGTGCCAGCAGCCTATCCCCAGGCACTGTCACTGAAGCTTTCTTT,CASSLSPGTVTEAFF
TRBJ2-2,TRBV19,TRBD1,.,TGTGCCAGTAGTCCCGGGGACAGGGAGGGGGGGGAGCTGTTTTTT,CASSPGDREGGELFF
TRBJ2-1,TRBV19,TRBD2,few,TGTGCCAGTAGTATCTCAGCGGGAGGGCCGAATGAGCAGTTCTTC,CASSISAGGPNEQFF
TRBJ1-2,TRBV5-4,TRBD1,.,TGTGCCAGCAGCTCAGGGACAGGGAATGACTACACCTTC,CASSSGTGNDYTF
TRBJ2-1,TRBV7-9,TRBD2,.,TGTGCCAGCAGCCCGAATCCAGTGACTAGCGGGAGCGGGTTCAATGAGCAGTTCTTC,CASSPNPVTSGSGFNEQFF
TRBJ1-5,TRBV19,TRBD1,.,TGTGCCAGTAGTATAGATCCTACAGGGGTTGGCAATCAGCCCCAGCATTTT,CASSIDPTGVGNQPQHF
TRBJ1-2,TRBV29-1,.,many,TGCAGCGTTGAAGATCCCGAGGGAAACTATGGCTACACCTTC,CSVEDPEGNYGYTF
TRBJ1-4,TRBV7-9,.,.,TGTGCCAGCACCCCGGGAGGGGAGGATGAAAAACTGTTTTTT,CASTPGGEDEKLFF